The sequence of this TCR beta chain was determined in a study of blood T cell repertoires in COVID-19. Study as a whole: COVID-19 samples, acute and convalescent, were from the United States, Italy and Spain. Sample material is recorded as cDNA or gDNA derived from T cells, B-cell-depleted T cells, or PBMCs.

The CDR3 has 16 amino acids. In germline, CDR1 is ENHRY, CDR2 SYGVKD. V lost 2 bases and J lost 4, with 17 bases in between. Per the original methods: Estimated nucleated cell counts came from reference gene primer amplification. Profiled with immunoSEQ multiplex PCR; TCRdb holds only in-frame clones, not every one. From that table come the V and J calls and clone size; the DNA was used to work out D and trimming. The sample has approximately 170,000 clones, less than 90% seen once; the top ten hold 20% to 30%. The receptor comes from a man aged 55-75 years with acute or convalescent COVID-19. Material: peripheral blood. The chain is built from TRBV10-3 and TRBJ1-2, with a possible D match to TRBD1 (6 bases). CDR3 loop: CAISERTGSLSYGYTF. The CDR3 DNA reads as TGTGCCATCAGTGAGAGAACAGGGTCCCTATCCTATGGCTACACCTTC.